This T cell receptor beta chain is drawn from a study of shared clonotypes between healthy human individuals. Study observations and caveats: The study found lower generation probabilities in non-shared clonotypes than in those shared by all four donors. Only blood was sampled; tissue repertoires likely differ.

Clones were read by immunoSEQ multiplex PCR, and TCRdb kept only the in-frame ones, dropping some. The data contain about 1,800,000 clones, roughly 95% of them singletons. This CDR3 region has 16 residues. Per germline, CDR1 SGDLS and CDR2 YYNGEE. J lost 1 base, V lost 2 bases, and 9 bases had no gene match. As regards this clone: What it binds is unknown.

Terminally differentiated effector memory CD45RA+ cells were excluded from the naive CD8 cells, which were CD45RO-negative and positively selected for CCR7. The chain uses TRBV9 and TRBJ2-7, with 7 bases identical to TRBD2. Sequenced input: naive CD8+ T cells sorted from blood. This clonotype originated in a man aged 18 to 30 in good health. CDR3 protein: CASSVSLAPTSYEQYF. CDR3 DNA: TGTGCCAGCAGCGTTTCACTAGCGCCGACTTCCTACGAGCAGTACTTC.